This TCR beta chain was recovered during a study of OX40 agonist ivuxolimab in advanced cancers. V gave up 1 base and J gave up 6 bases, with 9 bases separating them. CDR1 is MDHEN, CDR2 SYDVKM, per germline. This CDR3 region has 13 residues. Assay used: immunoSEQ multiplex PCR; TCRdb lists only in-frame clones, some missing. The sample contains approximately 14,000 clones, roughly three quarters of which appear only once. Sequencing was performed on CD4+ or CD8+ T cells sorted from blood, taken in a trial of the OX40 agonist ivuxolimab. The chain joins TRBV28 to TRBJ1-2; D call uncertain. This clonotype was sampled from an adult with an advanced solid tumor such as melanoma, head and neck, liver or kidney cancer. The CDR3 sequence: CASSLFGKDGYTF. The CDR3 DNA reads TGTGCCAGCAGTTTATTTGGGAAAGATGGCTACACCTTC.